The 21 T cell receptor beta chains below come from one sample, sequenced in a study of shared clonotypes between healthy human individuals. Libraries were prepared by immunoSEQ multiplex PCR; TCRdb keeps only in-frame clonotypes and omits some of them. The sample lists some 900,000 clones; over 60% were seen once. Sequences were obtained from memory CD4+ T cells sorted from blood. As for subset: CD45RA-negative fraction. The source of these receptors is a young man in good health.

The chain has TRBV25-1 and TRBJ1-6, with D perhaps TRBD1 (5 bases). Trimming removed 9 bases at V and 4 bases at J, with 7 bases between. Germline V CDR1 and CDR2: MGHDK, SYGVNS. The CDR3 is 12 amino acids. The CDR3 nucleotides read TGTGCCAGTGGGACTTATAATTCACCCCTCCACTTT. Residues: CASGTYNSPLHF.

The V and J genes are TRBV10-3 and TRBJ2-3, with unresolved D. CDR3 length: 12 amino acids. Germline CDR1 and CDR2: ENHRY and SYGVKD. The V and J ends lost 1 base and 7 bases respectively, with 6 bases between them. For the CDR3, the DNA is TGTGCCATCAGTGAGTGGTTAAATACGCAGTATTTT. Protein: CAISEWLNTQYF.

Turning to this clone: This sample includes further DNA sequences coding for the same CDR3. V gene TRBV18 combines with J gene TRBJ1-1, with 7 bases matching TRBD1. There are 15 residues in the CDR3. The germline CDR1 and CDR2 sequences are KGHSH and LQKENI. V shed 0 bases, J shed 4 bases, and the junction held 5 bases outside the gene matches. The CDR3 spells CASSPPLGQFTEAFF. Written as DNA, the CDR3 is TGTGCCAGCTCACCACCCTTGGGACAGTTCACTGAAGCTTTCTTT.

The CDR3 protein is CASSPLTGTVREGYTF. The CDR3 region has the DNA TGTGCCAGCTCCCCTTTGACCGGGACGGTGCGGGAGGGCTACACCTTC. The chain has TRBV18 and TRBJ1-2; D is perhaps TRBD1 (5 bases). The CDR3 contains 16 residues. From germline, CDR1 is KGHSH and CDR2 LQKENI. V was clipped by 6 bases and J by 8 bases, with 25 bases between them.

CDR3 sequence: CASSSESARNNEQFF. The DNA for the CDR3 is TGTGCCAGCAGCTCTGAATCGGCCAGGAACAATGAGCAGTTCTTC. This sequence joins TRBV7-2 and TRBJ2-1, with D hard to call. The CDR3 loop spans 15 amino acids. Trimming took 4 bases from V and 5 from J, leaving 15 bases between them. The germline V gene has CDR1 SGHTA and CDR2 FQGNSA.

This clone was observed a handful of times. The rearrangement links TRBV19 to TRBJ1-2; 8 positions agree with TRBD1. The CDR3 length is 15 residues. Germline V gene sequence: CDR1 LNHDA, CDR2 SQIVND (reference sequence). V was clipped by 4 bases and J by 4 bases; unmatched bases: 8. The CDR3 nucleotides are TGTGCCAGTAGTAACCCTCGACAGGGGATCTATGGCTACACCTTC. This encodes CASSNPRQGIYGYTF. Based on the CDR3 plus reference TRBV19 and TRBJ1-2, the full variable domain is DGGITQSPKYLFRKEGQNVTLSCEQNLNHDAMYWYRQDPGQGLRLIYYSQIVNDFQKGDIAEGYSVSREKKESFPLTVTSAQKNPTAFYLCASSNPRQGIYGYTFGSGTRLTVV.

The chain uses TRBV7-3 and TRBJ2-3; D perhaps matches TRBD1 (6 bases). Germline V gene data show CDR1 as SGHTA and CDR2 as FQGTGA. The CDR3 has 15 amino acids. Deletions cut 6 bases from V and 6 bases from J, with 19 bases between. This chain's CDR3 is CASRNTGMMHDTQYF. In DNA, the CDR3 is TGTGCCAGCAGGAATACAGGGATGATGCACGATACGCAGTATTTT. Supplemented by reference TRBV7-3 and TRBJ2-3, the full variable domain reads GAGVSQTPSNKVTEKGKYVELRCDPISGHTALYWYRQSLGQGPEFLIYFQGTGAADDSGLPNDRFFAVRPEGSVSTLKIQRTERGDSAVYLCASRNTGMMHDTQYFGPGTRLTVL.

The CDR3 here is CASSQGGQGAEAFF. The CDR3 DNA follows: TGCGCCAGCAGCCAGGGGGGACAGGGCGCTGAAGCTTTCTTT. This rearrangement joins TRBV4-3 to TRBJ1-1; 9 bases fit TRBD1. Germline values: CDR1 LGHNA, CDR2 YSLEER. V shed 3 bases, J shed 6 bases, and the junction held 5 bases outside the gene matches. This CDR3 is 14 amino acids long.

With regard to this clone: At the DNA level, this CDR3 is encoded by other sequences in the same sample as well. The chain carries TRBV2 and TRBJ2-2; TRBD1 aligns across 8 bases. There are 15 residues in the CDR3. The germline V gene has CDR1 SNHLY and CDR2 FYNNEI. With V trimmed by 5 bases and J by 0 bases, 2 bases remained unmatched. CDR3 protein: CASSRQGTNTGELFF. The CDR3 DNA reads as TGTGCCAGCAGTCGACAGGGGACGAACACCGGGGAGCTGTTTTTT.

Concerning this clone: This specimen includes other DNA sequences encoding the same CDR3. This rearrangement joins TRBV9 to TRBJ1-1; 7 positions match TRBD1. Losses at the gene ends were 2 bases for V and 5 bases for J; bases not matched to a gene: 3. CDR1 is SGDLS, CDR2 YYNGEE, per germline. The CDR3 sequence is 13 residues long. The CDR3: CASSVLQGTEAFF. The DNA of the CDR3 is TGTGCCAGCAGCGTCTTACAGGGGACTGAAGCTTTCTTT.

This clone appeared a few times. The rearrangement links TRBV19 to TRBJ2-6; 7 bases fit TRBD1. This CDR3 region has 18 residues. With V trimmed by 5 bases and J by 0 bases, 10 bases remained unmatched. Germline V CDR1 and CDR2: LNHDA, SQIVND (reference sequence). DNA of the CDR3: TGTGCCAGTAGTGGAGGAGGACAGGTCAACTCTGGGGCCAACGTCCTGACTTTC. This translates into CASSGGGQVNSGANVLTF.

This clone was picked up a small number of times. The chain couples TRBV21-1 to TRBJ1-4. TRBV21-1 is marked as a pseudogene. CDR3 length: 16 amino acids. Here the CDR3 reads CASSKASARAREKLFF. CDR3 nucleotide sequence: TGTGCCAGCAGCAAAGCTTCGGCTCGAGCGCGTGAAAAACTGTTTTTT.

In the case of this clone: The sample has other DNA sequences that encode this CDR3 too. V and J are TRBV5-1 and TRBJ2-1; TRBD1 matches 7 bases. The germline CDR1 and CDR2 sequences are SGHRS and YFSETQ. The CDR3 consists of 14 residues. V was clipped by 3 bases and J by 1 base; unmatched bases: 1. The CDR3 nucleotides read TGCGCCAGCAGCTCAGGGGGATCCTACAATGAGCAGTTCTTC. Protein: CASSSGGSYNEQFF.

This clone was recorded at least ten times. The CDR3 DNA reads TGTGCCAGCTCACCGCAGGCAGGGGGCGAAAACACCATATATTTT. It codes for CASSPQAGGENTIYF. The V call is TRBV18, the J call TRBJ1-3; 8 bases align to TRBD1. Germline V CDR1 and CDR2: KGHSH, LQKENI. V lost 3 bases, J lost 6 bases, and 7 bases stayed unmatched. The CDR3 consists of 15 residues.

This rearrangement joins TRBV7-9 to TRBJ2-7, with a weak D call TRBD2 (5 bases). CDR3 length: 15 residues. The V end lost 3 bases, the J end lost 3 bases, and 15 bases lay between the germline ends. From germline, CDR1 is SEHNR and CDR2 FQNEAQ (reference sequence). This chain's CDR3 is CASSLGADHFYEQYF. DNA of the CDR3: TGTGCCAGCAGCTTGGGAGCGGACCACTTCTACGAGCAGTACTTC. The complete variable domain, with remaining parts taken from reference TRBV7-9 and TRBJ2-7, reads DTGVSQNPRHKITKRGQNVTFRCDPISEHNRLYWYRQTLGQGPEFLTYFQNEAQLEKSRLLSDRFSAERPKGSFSTLEIQRTEQGDSAMYLCASSLGADHFYEQYFGPGTRLTVT.

Concerning this clone: A much larger clonotype is one base distant, so this may be a read error. Other DNA sequences from this sample encode an identical CDR3 as well. The chain is built from TRBV7-9 and TRBJ2-5; D gene uncertain. CDR3 length equals 12 residues. Trimming shortened V by 0 bases and J by 5 bases, and 4 bases separated the two germline ends. Germline values: CDR1 SEHNR, CDR2 FQNEAQ (reference sequence). CDR3 DNA sequence: TGTGCCAGCAGCTTAGCGACGGAGACCCAGTACTTC. Protein product: CASSLATETQYF. Variable domain in full (rest from reference TRBV7-9 and TRBJ2-5): DTGVSQNPRHKITKRGQNVTFRCDPISEHNRLYWYRQTLGQGPEFLTYFQNEAQLEKSRLLSDRFSAERPKGSFSTLEIQRTEQGDSAMYLCASSLATETQYFGPGTRLLVL.

On this clone itself: The sample carries other DNA sequences with the same CDR3. J is TRBJ2-7 and V is TRBV9, with D tentatively TRBD1 (5 bases). Trimming took 4 bases from V and 4 from J, leaving 9 bases between them. Per the germline V gene, CDR1 is SGDLS and CDR2 is YYNGEE. This CDR3 has 12 amino acids. The CDR3 DNA reads TGTGCCAGCAGCACCGACAGTTACGAGCAGTACTTC. It codes for CASSTDSYEQYF.

The chain carries TRBV5-1 and TRBJ2-3, with TRBD1 matching over 8 bases. Germline V lookup: CDR1 SGHRS, CDR2 YFSETQ. This CDR3 is built from 15 residues. Losses at the gene ends were 0 bases for V and 3 bases for J; bases not matched to a gene: 3. Here the CDR3 reads CASSLGTGKTDTQYF. CDR3 in DNA: TGCGCCAGCAGCTTGGGGACAGGGAAGACAGATACGCAGTATTTT.

This sequence joins TRBV9 and TRBJ1-3, with a weak D call TRBD1 (6 bases). This CDR3 region has 16 residues. Trimming shortened V by 4 bases and J by 0 bases, and 14 bases separated the two germline ends. Germline CDR1 and CDR2: SGDLS and YYNGEE. The CDR3 DNA is TGTGCCAGCAGCCCCCGACAGGAAGTCTCTGGAAACACCATATATTTT. Its translation: CASSPRQEVSGNTIYF.

The chain joins TRBV5-1 to TRBJ2-7; perhaps D is TRBD1 or TRBD2 (5 bases each). Trimming took off 4 bases at V and 0 bases at J, with 17 bases between the two ends. CDR1 and CDR2 (germline): SGHRS, YFSETQ. The CDR3 runs 16 residues. The CDR3 loop is CASSRMRGALSYEQYF. As DNA, the CDR3 is TGCGCCAGCAGCCGGATGAGGGGAGCCCTCTCCTACGAGCAGTACTTC.

The chain carries TRBV19 and TRBJ2-2; a possible D gene is TRBD1 (5 bases). Germline-derived CDR1 and CDR2 are LNHDA and SQIVND (reference sequence). Trimming shortened V by 8 bases and J by 4 bases, and 11 bases separated the two germline ends. CDR3 length: 13 residues. The CDR3 bases are TGTGCCAGTCAGGCCCAGGGCACCGGGGAGCTGTTTTTT. Protein: CASQAQGTGELFF.